Below, one T cell receptor beta chain is given with its context. Then a second PCR, running roughly 6 to 11 cycles, was carried out with a sample-barcoded 5' primer and a J-beta primer mix. TCRdb processed the 5' RACE reads anew with MiXCR; each CDR3 protein has one entry. The sample comprises approximately 1,100,000 distinct CDR3 sequences, 45% of which are singletons, and under 20% rests with the top ten. The germline CDR1 and CDR2 sequences are SNHLY and FYNNEI. The V gene lost 3 bases and the J gene lost 4 bases, with 13 bases spanning the gap. The CDR3 contains 14 residues. The data originate from a study of blood T cells in healthy people across ages.

The sample was blood. This receptor was identified in a woman in her sixties or seventies in good health. This chain joins TRBV2 and TRBJ2-7; D unclear. The chain's CDR3 is CASSDSGLIYEQYF. Here the CDR3 DNA reads TGTGCCAGCAGTGACTCAGGTTTGATTTACGAGCAGTACTTC.